Presented here are 12 T cell receptor beta chains from one specimen sequenced in a study of shared clonotypes between healthy human individuals. Generated by immunoSEQ multiplex PCR, the TCRdb table keeps only in-frame clones and is missing some. In the table there are roughly 500,000 clones, less than 96% of which are singletons. Sequenced input: naive CD4+ T cells sorted from blood. Sample subset: CD45RA+ positively selected. These receptors originate from a woman in her twenties or thirties in good health.

The gene calls are TRBV19 and TRBJ2-1; 8 bases agree with TRBD2. From germline, CDR1 is LNHDA and CDR2 SQIVND (reference sequence). This CDR3 has 15 amino acids. Trimming removed 4 bases from V and 7 bases from J; junction bases left unmatched: 9. CDR3 coding DNA: TGTGCCAGTAGTAAACTAGCGGTGAGCGGGAATGAGCAGTTCTTC. This gives the protein CASSKLAVSGNEQFF.

The rearrangement uses TRBV11-1 and TRBJ2-7; 9 bases are a match to TRBD2. The CDR3 covers 15 residues. V dropped 5 bases and J dropped 2; count of bases not matched to a gene: 7. The germline V gene encodes CDR1 SGHAT and CDR2 FQDESV (reference sequence). The DNA for the CDR3 is TGTGCCAGCAGCCCCATCGCGGGAGGGCCCTACGAGCAGTACTTC. This translates into CASSPIAGGPYEQYF.

The chain links TRBV15 to TRBJ2-7, with D possibly TRBD1 on 5 matching bases. Germline CDR1 reads LNHNV; CDR2 reads YYDKDF (reference sequence). The CDR3 sequence is 17 residues long. V lost 6 bases and J 5 bases, leaving 26 bases between the germline ends. DNA for the CDR3: TGTGCCACCAGTAAGGGCGGTACTGGGGCTCAACGCCACGAGCAGTACTTC. Residues: CATSKGGTGAQRHEQYF. The full variable domain, rest sourced from reference TRBV15 and TRBJ2-7, is DAMVIQNPRYQVTQFGKPVTLSCSQTLNHNVMYWYQQKSSQAPKLLFHYYDKDFNNEADTPDNFQSRRPNTSFCFLDIRSPGLGDTAMYLCATSKGGTGAQRHEQYFGPGTRLTVT.

The chain carries TRBV11-2 and TRBJ2-1, with 9 bases aligning to TRBD2. The CDR3 has 15 amino acids. CDR1 is SGHAT, CDR2 FQNNGV, per germline. The V and J ends lost 6 bases and 7 bases, in that order; junction bases with no gene match: 10. The CDR3 reads CASRQLREGRNEQFF. CDR3 DNA: TGTGCCAGCAGGCAGTTGCGGGAGGGGAGGAATGAGCAGTTCTTC. Based on the CDR3 plus reference TRBV11-2 and TRBJ2-1, the full variable domain is EAGVAQSPRYKIIEKRQSVAFWCNPISGHATLYWYQQILGQGPKLLIQFQNNGVVDDSQLPKDRFSAERLKGVDSTLKIQPAKLEDSAVYLCASRQLREGRNEQFFGPGTRLTVL.

V is TRBV15 and J is TRBJ2-7, with D possibly TRBD2 on 5 matching bases. Germline V CDR1 and CDR2: LNHNV, YYDKDF (reference sequence). Between the trimmed V and J ends, which lost 0 bases and 3 bases, there was a span of 12 bases. The CDR3 sequence is 15 residues long. The CDR3 is CATSRERASNYEQYF. As DNA, the CDR3 is TGTGCCACCAGCAGAGAGCGGGCTTCTAACTACGAGCAGTACTTC.

J is TRBJ2-1 and V is TRBV2; D remains unclear. This CDR3 is 15 amino acids long. Trimming shortened V by 6 bases and J by 0 bases, and 12 bases separated the two germline ends. CDR1 is SNHLY and CDR2 is FYNNEI in the germline V gene. The CDR3 nucleotides read TGTGCCAGCAGCCGAGACGGCAGCTCCTACAATGAGCAGTTCTTC. It translates to CASSRDGSSYNEQFF.

The V gene is TRBV11-3, the J gene TRBJ2-5, with D unclear. This CDR3 is 11 amino acids long. V was cut by 1 base and J by 5 bases, with 2 bases left in between. CDR1 SGHNT and CDR2 YENEEA come from the germline V gene. DNA for the CDR3: TGTGCCAGCAGCTTAGCCGAGACCCAGTACTTC. Protein product: CASSLAETQYF.

This chain joins TRBV2 and TRBJ2-6; 9 nucleotides agree with TRBD2. Trimming took 3 bases from V and 4 from J; bases not matched to a gene: 16. The CDR3 is 20 residues long. The germline V gene has CDR1 SNHLY and CDR2 FYNNEI. CDR3 DNA sequence: TGTGCCAGCAGTGATCATTGGGCGGGAGGGACCTCGGGAGGGGCCAACGTCCTGACTTTC. Amino acid sequence: CASSDHWAGGTSGGANVLTF.

This sequence joins TRBV10-3 and TRBJ2-1, with TRBD2 identical over 11 bases. This CDR3 spans 17 amino acids. Per germline, CDR1 ENHRY and CDR2 SYGVKD. V shed 5 bases and J 2 bases; nucleotides not matched to a gene: 8. The CDR3 nucleotides read TGTGCCATCAGTAACAAACTAGCGGGAGTTGCCTACAATGAGCAGTTCTTC. Amino acids: CAISNKLAGVAYNEQFF.

CDR3 residues: CASSSWVASYEQYF. The CDR3 nucleotides read TGTGCCAGCAGCTCCTGGGTCGCCTCCTACGAGCAGTACTTC. The rearrangement joins TRBV7-9 to TRBJ2-7; no reliable D call. Germline V gives CDR1 SEHNR, CDR2 FQNEAQ (reference sequence). Trimming left V 4 bases short and J 0 bases short, with 10 bases between. CDR3 length: 14 amino acids.

The rearrangement joins TRBV11-2 to TRBJ2-7, with D possibly matching TRBD2 (6 bases). The V end was cut by 5 bases, the J end by 4 bases, with 15 bases between. The CDR3 is 14 residues long. Germline assignment: CDR1 SGHAT and CDR2 FQNNGV. The CDR3 loop is CASSPRGREYEQYF. The CDR3 DNA reads TGTGCCAGCAGCCCCCGGGGCCGGGAGTACGAGCAGTACTTC. The variable domain in full, with the rest retrieved from reference TRBV11-2 and TRBJ2-7, is EAGVAQSPRYKIIEKRQSVAFWCNPISGHATLYWYQQILGQGPKLLIQFQNNGVVDDSQLPKDRFSAERLKGVDSTLKIQPAKLEDSAVYLCASSPRGREYEQYFGPGTRLTVT.

V usage is TRBV11-1 and J usage is TRBJ2-5; the D call may be TRBD1 or TRBD2 (5 bases each). Near its end, the DNA agrees better with TRBJ2-7, so the J call may be wrong. There are 16 residues in the CDR3. Germline CDR1 is SGHAT and CDR2 is FQDESV (reference sequence). In DNA, the CDR3 is TGTGCCAGCAGCTCCCACGGGGACCCTAGAGTCTACGAGCAGTACTTC. It encodes CASSSHGDPRVYEQYF.